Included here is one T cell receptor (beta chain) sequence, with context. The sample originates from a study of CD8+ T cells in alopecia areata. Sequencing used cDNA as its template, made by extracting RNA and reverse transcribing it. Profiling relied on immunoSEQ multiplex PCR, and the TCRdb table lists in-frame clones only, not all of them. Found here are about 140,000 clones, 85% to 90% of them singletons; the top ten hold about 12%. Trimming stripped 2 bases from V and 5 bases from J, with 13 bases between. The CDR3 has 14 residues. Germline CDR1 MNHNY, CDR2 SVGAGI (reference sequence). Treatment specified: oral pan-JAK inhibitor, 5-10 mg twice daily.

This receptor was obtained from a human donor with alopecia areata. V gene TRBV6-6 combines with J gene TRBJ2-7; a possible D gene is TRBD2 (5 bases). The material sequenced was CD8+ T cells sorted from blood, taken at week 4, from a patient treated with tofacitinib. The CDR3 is CASSYRTRYDEQYF. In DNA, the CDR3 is TGTGCCAGCAGTTACCGGACTCGGTACGACGAGCAGTACTTC.